This T cell receptor (beta chain) is from a study of blood T cell repertoires in COVID-19. Under the authors' procedure: The authors estimated nucleated cell counts from reference gene primer amplification. The method was immunoSEQ multiplex PCR; TCRdb's version includes in-frame clones alone and lacks a portion of them. That table gives V, J and clone size, and the DNA gave D and trimming. Here the sample spans under 300,000 clones, approximately 91% being singletons. This clone was seen only once. The specimen was peripheral blood. The source of this sequence is a woman in her 30s with acute or convalescent COVID-19.

CDR3 coding DNA: TGCAGCGTAGCCACAGGGAATCATCAGCCCCAGCATTTT. This translates into CSVATGNHQPQHF. The rearrangement uses TRBV29-1 and TRBJ1-5; tentative D call: TRBD1 (6 bases). The CDR3 is 13 residues long. V was cut by 6 bases and J by 5 bases, with 14 bases left in between. Germline-derived CDR1 and CDR2 are SQVTM and ANQGSEA.